This TCR beta chain was found in a study of shared clonotypes between healthy human individuals. Libraries were prepared by immunoSEQ multiplex PCR; TCRdb keeps only in-frame clonotypes and omits some of them. This sample has approximately 2.5 million clones; approximately 92% occur once, and the top ten carry over 0.12%. The sample consisted of naive CD4+ T cells sorted from blood. Subset noted: CD45RA+ positively selected. The source is a man younger than 35 in good health.

CDR3 region: CASSGTAWAQYF. CDR3 sequence (DNA): TGTGCCAGCAGTGGAACCGCATGGGCCCAGTACTTC. The V call is TRBV25-1, the J call TRBJ2-5; D call uncertain. Trimming left V 4 bases short and J 9 bases short, with 12 bases between. The CDR3 is made up of 12 amino acids. From germline, CDR1 is MGHDK and CDR2 SYGVNS.